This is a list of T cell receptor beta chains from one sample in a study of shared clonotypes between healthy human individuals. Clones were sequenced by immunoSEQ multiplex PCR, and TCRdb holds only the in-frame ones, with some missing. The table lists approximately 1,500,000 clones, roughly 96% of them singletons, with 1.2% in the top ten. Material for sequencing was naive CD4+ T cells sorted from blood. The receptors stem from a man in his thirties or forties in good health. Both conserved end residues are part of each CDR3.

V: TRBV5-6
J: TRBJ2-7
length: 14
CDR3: CASSFGRRTYEQYF

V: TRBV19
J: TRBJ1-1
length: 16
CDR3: CASSVVPGAANTEAFF

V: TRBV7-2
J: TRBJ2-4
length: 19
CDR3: CASNRPDFLAGPAKNIQYF

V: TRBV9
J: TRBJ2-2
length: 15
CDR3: CASSVVGWGRGELFF

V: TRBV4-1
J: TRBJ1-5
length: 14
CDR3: CASSHRSFNQPQHF

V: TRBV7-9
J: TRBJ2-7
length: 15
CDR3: CASSTQGAGAYEQYF

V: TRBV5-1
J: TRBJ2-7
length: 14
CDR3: CASSLTGLSYEQYF

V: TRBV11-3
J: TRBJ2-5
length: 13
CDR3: CASSPGGRETQYF

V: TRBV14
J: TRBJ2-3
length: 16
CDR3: CASSQRTGLATYTQYF

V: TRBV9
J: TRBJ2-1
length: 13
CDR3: CASSPSIYNEQFF

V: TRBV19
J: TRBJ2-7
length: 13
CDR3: CASSIPHSSEQYF

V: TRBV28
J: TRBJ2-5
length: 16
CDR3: CASSLFTGAGGETQYF

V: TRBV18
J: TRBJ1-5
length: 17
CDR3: CASSPSVGLGSNQPQHF

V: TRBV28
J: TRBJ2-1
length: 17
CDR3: CASSSPLLLAAMNEQFF

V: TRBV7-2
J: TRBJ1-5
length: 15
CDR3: CASSPVANSNQPQHF

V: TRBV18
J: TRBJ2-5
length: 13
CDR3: CASSPPDQETQYF

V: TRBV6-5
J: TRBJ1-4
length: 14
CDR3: CASSYGGSLGLLFF

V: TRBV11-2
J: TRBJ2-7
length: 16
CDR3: CASSFRAGSGLREQYF

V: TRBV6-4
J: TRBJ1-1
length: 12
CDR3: CASTITSGEAFF

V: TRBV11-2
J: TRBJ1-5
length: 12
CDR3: CASSENNQPQHF

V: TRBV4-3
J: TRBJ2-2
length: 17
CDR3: CASSQVTSGRGTGELFF

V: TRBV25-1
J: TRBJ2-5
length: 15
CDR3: CASSTGTAYQETQYF

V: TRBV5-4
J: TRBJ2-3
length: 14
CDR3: CASSLRTGGDTQYF

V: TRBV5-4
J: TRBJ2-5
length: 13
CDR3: CASGTGGPQAQYF

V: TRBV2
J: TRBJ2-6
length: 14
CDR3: CASSGGRGANVLTF

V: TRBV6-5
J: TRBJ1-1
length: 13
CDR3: CASSYSRNTEAFF

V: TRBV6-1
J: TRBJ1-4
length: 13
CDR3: CASRVVGDEKLFF

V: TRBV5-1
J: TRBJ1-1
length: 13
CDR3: CASTNDPRTEAFF

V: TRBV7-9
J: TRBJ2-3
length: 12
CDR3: CASSVSTDTQYF

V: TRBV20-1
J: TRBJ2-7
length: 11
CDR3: CSARVGYEQYF

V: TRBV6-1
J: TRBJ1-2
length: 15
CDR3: CASSETGRMNYGYTF

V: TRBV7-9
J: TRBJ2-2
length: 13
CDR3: CASGLTDAGELFF

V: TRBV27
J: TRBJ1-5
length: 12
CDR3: CASRRVGQPQHF

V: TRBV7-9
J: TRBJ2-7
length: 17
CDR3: CASSFIRTSGNSYEQYF

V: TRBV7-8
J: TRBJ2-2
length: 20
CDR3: CASSMPAGREVRANTGELFF

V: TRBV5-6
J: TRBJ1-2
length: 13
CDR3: CASSFSDRGDYTF

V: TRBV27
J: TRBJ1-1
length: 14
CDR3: CASKGSLLNTEAFF